This passage covers 21 T cell receptor beta chains from one sample sequenced in a study of T cells after yellow fever vaccination. TCRdb redid the calling of the 5' RACE reads with MiXCR, one entry per CDR3 protein. This table has a few hundred thousand distinct CDR3 sequences, 11% appearing once. This specimen consisted of PBMCs, obtained on the day of the first yellow fever vaccination. These receptors were collected from a man in his late teens or twenties who received the YFV17D yellow fever vaccine.

This clonotype has a count of ten or more. The chain combines TRBV7-2 with TRBJ2-5; 10 positions agree with TRBD1. Germline V gene lookup returns CDR1 SGHTA and CDR2 FQGNSA. V lost 4 bases, J lost 12 bases, and 11 bases stayed unmatched. There are 14 residues in the CDR3. In nucleotides, the CDR3 is TGTGCCAGCAGCTCCACGGGACAGGGGTCGTTTGAGTACTTC. It encodes CASSSTGQGSFEYF.

This clonotype appeared many times. The chain couples TRBV19 to TRBJ1-1; no firm D call. CDR1 is LNHDA, CDR2 SQIVND, per germline (reference sequence). Deletions cut 4 bases from V and 1 base from J, with 7 bases between. This CDR3 is 13 amino acids long. The CDR3 DNA sequence: TGTGCCAGTAGTACTCAGCGGAACACTGAAGCTTTCTTT. Translating gives CASSTQRNTEAFF.

This chain uses TRBV27 with TRBJ2-5; 7 bases are a match to TRBD1. The ends lost 8 bases at V and 4 bases at J; junction bases unmatched: 10. The CDR3 has 14 residues. Germline CDR1 reads MNHEY; CDR2 reads SMNVEV (reference sequence). CDR3 residues: CASGSSYRGETQYF. In nucleotides, the CDR3 is TGTGCCAGCGGCTCCTCCTACAGGGGAGAGACCCAGTACTTC.

The sample holds a few counts of this clonotype. The chain joins TRBV4-1 to TRBJ1-1; D is unresolved. Deletions cut 5 bases from V and 8 bases from J, with 15 bases between. In germline, CDR1 is MGHRA, CDR2 YSYEKL. The CDR3 loop spans 13 amino acids. The CDR3 region is CASSKVEFEEAFF. The CDR3 nucleotides are TGCGCCAGCAGCAAGGTGGAGTTTGAGGAAGCTTTCTTT.

This clonotype was seen only a few times. V gene TRBV5-4 combines with J gene TRBJ2-3, with 10 bases aligning to TRBD2. V was pared by 4 bases and J by 1 base, with 3 bases of the junction left unmatched. Germline V CDR1 and CDR2: SGHNT, YYREEE (reference sequence). The CDR3 is made up of 15 amino acids. In DNA form, the CDR3 reads TGTGCCAGCAGCGGTCTAGCGGGGGGCACAGATACGCAGTATTTT. Its translation is CASSGLAGGTDTQYF.

This clonotype was recorded many times. The rearrangement links TRBV5-1 to TRBJ2-3; TRBD1 might be the D (6 bases). Trimming took 4 bases from V and 2 from J, leaving 11 bases between them. The CDR3 contains 14 residues. Germline values: CDR1 SGHRS, CDR2 YFSETQ. The CDR3 is CASSNRDITDTQYF. In nucleotides, the CDR3 is TGCGCCAGCAGCAACCGGGACATCACAGATACGCAGTATTTT.

This clonotype was counted many times. The chain links TRBV7-2 to TRBJ1-5; no clear D. This CDR3 region has 14 residues. Trimming took 2 bases from V and 7 from J, leaving 12 bases between them. Germline lookup yields CDR1 SGHTA and CDR2 FQGNSA. The CDR3 bases are TGTGCCAGCAGCTTAAGGGTTCAGGAACAGCCCCAGCATTTT. As protein: CASSLRVQEQPQHF.

Regarding this clonotype: Since a much larger clone is just one base distant, this may be a read error. V gene TRBV12-3 or TRBV12-4 combines with J gene TRBJ1-5, with D unresolved. The CDR3 is 14 amino acids. V shed 4 bases and J shed 6 bases, with 13 bases lying between them. CDR3 nucleotide sequence: TGTGCCAGCAGTTGGACCGCCTTGGGTCAGCCCCAGCATTTT. It yields the protein CASSWTALGQPQHF.

This clonotype was found a few times. This rearrangement joins TRBV6-1 to TRBJ1-1; D is unclear. Trimming took 4 bases from V and 8 from J, leaving 8 bases between them. CDR3 size: 11 residues. Looked up from germline, CDR1 is MNHNS and CDR2 is SASEGT. CDR3 in DNA: TGTGCCAGCAGTGTGTACGGGGAAGCTTTCTTT. Amino acids: CASSVYGEAFF.

The V gene is TRBV11-1, the J gene TRBJ1-1; TRBD1 matches 8 bases. The junction had 22 bases not matched to a gene; V was cut back by 2 bases and J by 5 bases. CDR1 and CDR2 from the germline V gene are SGHAT and FQDESV (reference sequence). CDR3 length equals 20 residues. DNA for the CDR3: TGTGCCAGCAGCTTATTTAGCTTTCGGGGACAGGCCTCTCAGGGGACTGAAGCTTTCTTT. Protein: CASSLFSFRGQASQGTEAFF.

The chain uses TRBV20-1 and TRBJ2-5; D not certain. Trimming stripped 6 bases from V and 2 bases from J, with 4 bases between. This CDR3 has 10 residues. Germline V lookup: CDR1 DFQATT, CDR2 SNEGSKA (reference sequence). The DNA of the CDR3 is TGCAGTGCACAGCAAGAGACCCAGTACTTC. It codes for CSAQQETQYF.

This chain connects TRBV7-6 to TRBJ2-2; D uncertain. The CDR3 has 15 amino acids. Germline CDR1 and CDR2: SGHVS and FNYEAQ. Trimming pared 1 base from V and 4 bases from J, leaving 10 bases between. CDR3 in DNA: TGTGCCAGCAGCTTAGGGGCAGATCGCACCGGGGAGCTGTTTTTT. It yields the protein CASSLGADRTGELFF.

There are a few counts of this clonotype. The J gene is TRBJ1-4, the V gene TRBV14; D is unclear. Germline loops: CDR1 SGHDN, CDR2 FVKESK. This CDR3 spans 17 amino acids. Trimming left V 0 bases short and J 0 bases short, with 11 bases between. The CDR3 DNA reads as TGTGCCAGCAGCCAAGAGTCCCGGGGAGCAACTAATGAAAAACTGTTTTTT. It codes for CASSQESRGATNEKLFF.

This clonotype was counted ten times or more. This sequence joins TRBV12-3 or TRBV12-4 and TRBJ2-2, with a weak D call TRBD2 (6 bases). There are 15 residues in the CDR3. Trimming removed 6 bases from V and 5 bases from J, with 16 bases in between. Here the CDR3 DNA reads TGTGCCAGCAGGTCTTCCGGGACTCAAACCGGGGAGCTGTTTTTT. It encodes CASRSSGTQTGELFF.

This clonotype turned up a few times. This chain connects TRBV7-9 to TRBJ1-2; D is undetermined. The V end lost 5 bases, the J end lost 8 bases, and 15 bases lay between the germline ends. The CDR3 has 13 amino acids. Germline loops: CDR1 SEHNR, CDR2 FQNEAQ (reference sequence). This CDR3 is CASSPPTLAGYTF. The CDR3 bases are TGTGCCAGCAGCCCCCCGACACTAGCAGGCTACACCTTC.

This chain uses TRBV12-5 with TRBJ1-3; D uncertain. This CDR3 comprises 14 residues. The V gene lost 1 base and the J gene lost 2 bases, with 6 bases spanning the gap. Germline CDR1 LGHNT, CDR2 FRNRAP. The CDR3 DNA reads TGTGCTAGTGGTTTGGACAGCGCTGGAAACACCATATATTTT. Translating gives CASGLDSAGNTIYF.

This chain uses TRBV11-2 with TRBJ2-1; possibly TRBD2 for D (8 bases). Looked up from germline, CDR1 is SGHAT and CDR2 is FQNNGV. The V end was cut by 8 bases, the J end by 9 bases, with 23 bases between. The CDR3 is 15 residues long. CDR3 nucleotides: TGTGCCAGCCGACAAGGGGACAGCGGGGGTGGTGAGCAGTTCTTC. It translates to CASRQGDSGGGEQFF. Looking up the rest from reference TRBV11-2 and TRBJ2-1 gives the full variable domain: EAGVAQSPRYKIIEKRQSVAFWCNPISGHATLYWYQQILGQGPKLLIQFQNNGVVDDSQLPKDRFSAERLKGVDSTLKIQPAKLEDSAVYLCASRQGDSGGGEQFFGPGTRLTVL.

This clonotype was recorded at least ten times. The chain is built from TRBV28 and TRBJ1-1; D gene unclear. Trimming took off 6 bases at V and 2 bases at J, with 4 bases between the two ends. CDR3 length: 11 residues. Germline V CDR1 and CDR2: MDHEN, SYDVKM. In DNA form, the CDR3 reads TGTGCCAGCAGGGGAAACACTGAAGCTTTCTTT. This sequence encodes CASRGNTEAFF.

This clonotype has just a few counts. The chain employs TRBV2 and TRBJ2-5, with 11 bases fitting TRBD2. Trimming took 7 bases from V and 9 from J; bases not matched to a gene: 4. CDR1 and CDR2 (germline): SNHLY, FYNNEI. This CDR3 has 12 residues. The CDR3 nucleotides are TGTGCCAGCAATAGCGGGGGGGGGGCCCAGTACTTC. Protein: CASNSGGGAQYF. The entire variable domain, with the rest obtained from reference TRBV2 and TRBJ2-5, is as follows: EPEVTQTPSHQVTQMGQEVILRCVPISNHLYFYWYRQILGQKVEFLVSFYNNEISEKSEIFDDQFSVERPDGSNFTLKIRSTKLEDSAMYFCASNSGGGAQYFGPGTRLLVL.

This clonotype came up a few times. The chain is built from TRBV4-3 and TRBJ2-1; unclear D gene. Deletions cut 0 bases from V and 9 bases from J, with 9 bases between. This CDR3 comprises 13 residues. Looked up from germline, CDR1 is LGHNA and CDR2 is YSLEER. CDR3 amino acids: CASSQERASEQFF. CDR3 coding DNA: TGCGCCAGCAGCCAAGAACGGGCCTCTGAGCAGTTCTTC.

The CDR3 spells CATSDSRQGNEQFF. The DNA for the CDR3 is TGTGCCACCAGTGATTCACGACAGGGAAATGAGCAGTTCTTC. This chain links TRBV24-1 with TRBJ2-1, with 7 bases aligning to TRBD1. With 2 bases clipped from V and 7 bases from J, the junction kept 4 bases outside the gene matches. This CDR3 comprises 14 residues. Per germline, CDR1 KGHDR and CDR2 SFDVKD.